The subject of this entry is one TCR beta chain. Its recognized antigen is unknown. Base qualities are not provided; no much larger clone lies one nucleotide away. The protocol used for the library was RT-PCR. The sequencer was an Illumina HiSeq 2500. Starting from the raw public reads, TCRdb applied fastp trimming at Q25, assembled clones with MiXCR and retained in-frame beta chains. Here each entry gathers all rows of one CDR3 protein and keeps the most common genes and DNA. For this sample the table gives some 600,000 distinct CDR3 sequences, of which approximately 14% were detected only once. Clones ranked in the top ten supply less than 9% of the sample. This entry comes from a study of response to subunit inactivated influenza vaccine (dated by TCRdb to 2016 to 2019). For the study in its entirety: Deep quantitative T cell receptor repertoire profiling was used in the study to track responses to a trivalent subunit inactivated influenza vaccine. General findings and caveats noted by the study authors: The authors proposed that each seasonal influenza vaccination may bring in only a limited number of new T cells.

The CDR3 covers 16 residues, taking in both the cysteine and the phenylalanine. The retained sequence is limited to the CDR3, 48 bases, with the frame set at the first base. Cut back by 2 bases and 5 bases, the V and J ends lie 16 bases apart. Taken from the germline V gene (reference sequence), the CDR1 and CDR2 loops are LNHDA and SQIVND. This receptor chain uses TRBV19 and TRBJ2-4; matching of 6 bases hints at TRBD1 as the D gene. This sequence originates from a man aged 45-65 years who received an inactivated influenza vaccine. Donor details come from another sample of the same person, matched by shared clones. This material consisted of PBMCs from blood, taken 14 to 15 days before vaccination. The CDR3 region reads CASSISRDNVQNIQYF. The DNA reads TGTGCCAGTAGTATATCCCGGGACAACGTACAAAACATTCAGTACTTC.